These 17 T cell receptor beta chains were all obtained from the same sample, sequenced in a study of blood T cells in healthy people across ages. A J-beta primer mix and a sample-barcoded 5' primer were used in a second PCR of about 7 to 12 cycles. Each CDR3 protein gets one entry after TCRdb re-called the 5' RACE reads with MiXCR. The sample has roughly 790,000 distinct CDR3 sequences, roughly 44% seen once. Input material: blood. Receptor source: a woman aged 60 to 75 in good health.

The chain combines TRBV20-1 with TRBJ2-1; no firm D call. V was pared by 3 bases and J by 0 bases, with 12 bases between. This CDR3 region has 15 residues. CDR1 is DFQATT, CDR2 SNEGSKA, per germline (reference sequence). The CDR3 DNA follows: TGCAGTGCTAGTCAGACTCACCCCTCCTACAATGAGCAGTTCTTC. Protein: CSASQTHPSYNEQFF.

This clonotype was observed a few times. V usage is TRBV15 and J usage is TRBJ2-6; TRBD1 aligns across 9 bases. V shed 0 bases, J shed 3 bases, and the junction held 3 bases outside the gene matches. Germline CDR1 and CDR2: LNHNV and YYDKDF (reference sequence). This CDR3 has 17 amino acids. The CDR3 bases are TGTGCCACCAGCAGAGATACAGGGGGCTTTGGGGCCAACGTCCTGACTTTC. Its translation is CATSRDTGGFGANVLTF.

The chain combines TRBV7-2 with TRBJ2-3; no clear D gene. Trimming removed 5 bases at V and 8 bases at J, with 11 bases between. This CDR3 has 12 residues. CDR1 is SGHTA and CDR2 is FQGNSA in the germline V gene. CDR3 bases: TGTGCCAGCAGCCCGTCTATGGGTACGCAGTATTTT. Its protein is CASSPSMGTQYF.

The genes are TRBV7-2 and TRBJ2-6; a weak D match, TRBD1 (6 bases). Germline V gene data show CDR1 as SGHTA and CDR2 as FQGNSA. The CDR3 loop spans 13 amino acids. With 9 bases removed from V and 3 bases from J, the gap between germline ends came to 9 bases. This CDR3 is CASNRVGANVLTF. Here the CDR3 DNA reads TGTGCCAGTAACAGGGTTGGGGCCAACGTCCTGACTTTC. Complete variable domain (other parts from reference TRBV7-2 and TRBJ2-6): GAGVSQSPSNKVTEKGKDVELRCDPISGHTALYWYRQSLGQGLEFLIYFQGNSAPDKSGLPSDRFSAERTGGSVSTLTIQRTQQEDSAVYLCASNRVGANVLTFGAGSRLTVL.

The rearrangement links TRBV2 to TRBJ1-6; TRBD1 is a possible D gene (6 bases). The CDR3 has 13 amino acids. Germline assignment: CDR1 SNHLY and CDR2 FYNNEI. Trimming took off 8 bases at V and 8 bases at J, with 13 bases between the two ends. The DNA for the CDR3 is TGTGCCAGCCTCTGGGGGCCCGATTCACCCCTCCACTTT. This codes for CASLWGPDSPLHF. The variable domain in full, completed from reference TRBV2 and TRBJ1-6, reads EPEVTQTPSHQVTQMGQEVILRCVPISNHLYFYWYRQILGQKVEFLVSFYNNEISEKSEIFDDQFSVERPDGSNFTLKIRSTKLEDSAMYFCASLWGPDSPLHFGNGTRLTVT.

The chain combines TRBV12-3 or TRBV12-4 with TRBJ2-3, with 7 bases that match TRBD1. V lost 2 bases to trimming and J lost 4 bases; unmatched junction nucleotides: 12. The CDR3 covers 17 residues. The CDR3 DNA is TGTGCCAGCAGTTTAATGGGACAGAGGGCCGCGGCAGATACGCAGTATTTT. It translates to CASSLMGQRAAADTQYF.

This clonotype was detected a few times. The V and J genes are TRBV6-6 and TRBJ2-7; the match to TRBD2 covers 7 bases. Germline V CDR1 and CDR2: MNHNY, SVGAGI (reference sequence). V trimming: 5 bases; J trimming: 2 bases; junction bases outside the gene matches: 9. This CDR3 comprises 15 residues. The CDR3 DNA follows: TGTGCCAGCAGTAACGGACTAGGGTATACCTACGAGCAGTACTTC. Amino acid sequence: CASSNGLGYTYEQYF.

This clonotype was seen a handful of times. The CDR3 DNA reads TGTGCCAGCAGCCCTACAAGCCTCTATGGCTACACCTTC. Protein product: CASSPTSLYGYTF. The rearrangement joins TRBV7-2 to TRBJ1-2; D not certain. The CDR3 runs to 13 residues. Trimming took 5 bases from V and 4 from J, leaving 11 bases between them. CDR1 is SGHTA, CDR2 FQGNSA, per germline.

J is TRBJ1-1 and V is TRBV12-3 or TRBV12-4, with 8 bases lining up with TRBD1. The length of the CDR3 is 14 residues. Trimming took 5 bases from V and 5 from J; bases not matched to a gene: 7. CDR3 residues: CASSPRTGWTEAFF. In nucleotides, the CDR3 is TGTGCCAGCAGTCCGCGGACAGGGTGGACTGAAGCTTTCTTT.

DNA for the CDR3: TGCAGTGCTAGAGTTAGCGGGAGAAGGGACGAGCAGTACTTC. The encoded protein is CSARVSGRRDEQYF. The genes are TRBV20-1 and TRBJ2-4; TRBD2 matches 9 bases. Gene TRBJ2-7 matches the end of the DNA better, so the J call may be wrong. There are 14 residues in the CDR3. CDR1 is DFQATT, CDR2 SNEGSKA, per germline (reference sequence).

The chain joins TRBV20-1 to TRBJ2-4; TRBD2 matches 7 bases. Germline-derived CDR1 and CDR2 are DFQATT and SNEGSKA (reference sequence). V shed 3 bases and J 7 bases; nucleotides not matched to a gene: 3. The CDR3 runs to 12 residues. DNA for the CDR3: TGCAGTGCTAGGGGGGAGGGGAACATTCAGTACTTC. Translated: CSARGEGNIQYF.

The chain carries TRBV5-1 and TRBJ1-1; 10 nucleotides match TRBD1. With V trimmed by 3 bases and J by 4 bases, 6 bases remained unmatched. The germline V gene encodes CDR1 SGHRS and CDR2 YFSETQ. The CDR3 is made up of 15 amino acids. The chain's CDR3 is CASSSDRGRSTEAFF. CDR3 nucleotides: TGCGCCAGCAGCTCAGACAGGGGGCGATCCACTGAAGCTTTCTTT.

This chain links TRBV7-2 with TRBJ1-1; D is ambiguous. Looked up from germline, CDR1 is SGHTA and CDR2 is FQGNSA. The CDR3 runs to 13 residues. Trimming shortened V by 5 bases and J by 3 bases, and 10 bases separated the two germline ends. The CDR3 region has the DNA TGTGCCAGCAGCCAAGTGGGGTACACTGAAGCTTTCTTT. Amino acid sequence: CASSQVGYTEAFF.

This clonotype was observed a few times. The V and J genes are TRBV7-9 and TRBJ1-1, with a weak D call TRBD1 (6 bases). Germline-derived CDR1 and CDR2 are SEHNR and FQNEAQ (reference sequence). CDR3 length: 16 amino acids. Trimming took 1 base from V and 1 from J, leaving 13 bases between them. CDR3 region: CASSLGGGRTNTEAFF. In nucleotides, the CDR3 is TGTGCCAGCAGCTTAGGAGGGGGACGGACGAACACTGAAGCTTTCTTT.

The V gene is TRBV7-3, the J gene TRBJ2-7; D is uncertain. The CDR3 runs to 13 residues. Per the germline V gene, CDR1 is SGHTA and CDR2 is FQGTGA. V gave up 2 bases and J gave up 7 bases, with 12 bases separating them. The CDR3 sequence: CASSLSASNEQYF. DNA of the CDR3: TGTGCCAGCAGCTTATCAGCTTCCAATGAGCAGTACTTC.

This sequence joins TRBV7-2 and TRBJ2-1; a weak D match, TRBD2 (6 bases). CDR3 size: 15 residues. The V end lost 7 bases, the J end lost 3 bases, and 16 bases lay between the germline ends. Germline V gene data show CDR1 as SGHTA and CDR2 as FQGNSA. The CDR3, as DNA: TGTGCCAGCATTACCACCGGAGGGCTCTACAATGAGCAGTTCTTC. Protein product: CASITTGGLYNEQFF. Together with reference TRBV7-2 and TRBJ2-1, the CDR3 gives the full variable domain: GAGVSQSPSNKVTEKGKDVELRCDPISGHTALYWYRQSLGQGLEFLIYFQGNSAPDKSGLPSDRFSAERTGGSVSTLTIQRTQQEDSAVYLCASITTGGLYNEQFFGPGTRLTVL.

V is TRBV28 and J is TRBJ2-4; 10 positions agree with TRBD1. The V gene end was trimmed by 6 bases and the J gene end by 13 bases; junction bases not matched to a gene: 15. CDR1 MDHEN and CDR2 SYDVKM come from the germline V gene. The CDR3 is 15 amino acids. The DNA of the CDR3 is TGTGCCAGCAGCCCCATGGGACAGGGGACGGGGGAGCAGTACTTC. It translates to CASSPMGQGTGEQYF.